This T cell receptor beta chain was obtained from a study of shared clonotypes between healthy human individuals. Clones were read by immunoSEQ multiplex PCR, and TCRdb kept only the in-frame ones, dropping some. The sample holds about 1 million clones, 75% to 80% seen once. V was cut by 1 base and J by 0 bases, with 11 bases left in between. There are 16 residues in the CDR3. Germline CDR1 SGHTA, CDR2 FQGNSA. The rearrangement links TRBV7-2 to TRBJ2-3, with a possible D match to TRBD2 (6 bases). The TCR sequence derives from a man younger than 35 in good health. Some clones in this sample may be carry-over from other donors' samples. The sample comprised memory CD4+ T cells from PBMCs. The subset: CD45RA-negative fraction. CDR3 sequence: CASSLVAGPSTDTQYF. CDR3 nucleotides: TGTGCCAGCAGCTTAGTTGCGGGACCTAGCACAGATACGCAGTATTTT.